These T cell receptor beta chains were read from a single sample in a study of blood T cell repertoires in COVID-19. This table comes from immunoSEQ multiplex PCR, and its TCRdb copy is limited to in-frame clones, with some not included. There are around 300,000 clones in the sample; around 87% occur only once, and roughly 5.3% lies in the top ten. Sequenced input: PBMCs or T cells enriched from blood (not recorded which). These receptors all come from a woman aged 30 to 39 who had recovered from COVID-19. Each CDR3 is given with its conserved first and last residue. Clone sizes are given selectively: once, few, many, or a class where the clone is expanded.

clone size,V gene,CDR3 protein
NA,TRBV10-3,CAISDPQGSSYNEQFF
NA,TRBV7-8,CASSRGDSPNYGYTF
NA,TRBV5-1,CASSGGQALQETQYF
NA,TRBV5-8,CASSLAFRTQYF
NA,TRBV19,CASTLRQASTEAFF
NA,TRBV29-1,CSVGTGGTEKLFF
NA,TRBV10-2,CASSDLMGGVPPLHF
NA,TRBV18,CASSAGDENTEAFF
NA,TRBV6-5,CASHAGAGNTIYF
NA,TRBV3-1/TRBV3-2,CASSQGGWYTEAFF
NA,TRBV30,CAWSGGREYNEQFF
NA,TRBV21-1,CASSAEDSRSSKNIQYF
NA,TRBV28,CASSRDRSGTEAFF
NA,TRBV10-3,CALASGSYGYTF
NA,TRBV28,CASKDRVAYGYTF
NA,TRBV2,CASSERGIGAGELFF
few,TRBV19,CASTLTGGGNTIYF
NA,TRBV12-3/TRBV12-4,CASSSLGGSPLHF
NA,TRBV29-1,CSVAAVSGVNTEAFF
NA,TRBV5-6,CASTFQLLEGDGGYTF
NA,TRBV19,CASSEPRGHNPDYGYTF
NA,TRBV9,CASSVVGLNVDIEQFF
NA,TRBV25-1,CASSEFVTGTEAFF
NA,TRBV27,CASSPSTVYGYTF
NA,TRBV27,CASTLIGTGEYEQYF
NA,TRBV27,CASSLSWGGPDQPQHF
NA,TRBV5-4,CASSLAEGLNTEAFF
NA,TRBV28,CASLRGMGSPLHF
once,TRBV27,CASSSGGNWEKLFF
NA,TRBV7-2,CASSLEAGAGNTIYF
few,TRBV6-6,CASREASATDEQFF
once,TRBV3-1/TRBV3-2,CASSQLNFQGQEAFF
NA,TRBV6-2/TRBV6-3,CASSSTTGMEKLFF
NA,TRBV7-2,CASSPDRGGYGYTF
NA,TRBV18,CASSPQVSGQNTEAFF
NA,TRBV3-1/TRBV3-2,CASSPTGTGPFRETQYF
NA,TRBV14,CASSQDRVGVNTEAFF
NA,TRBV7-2,CASSRSGTGDYTF
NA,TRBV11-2,CASSLGLRERETQYF
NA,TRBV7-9,CASSLARGATNEKLFF
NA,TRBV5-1,CASSLVGGGAYEQYF
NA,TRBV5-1,CASSRGLENTGELFF
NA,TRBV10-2,CASSFTGPSYNEQFF
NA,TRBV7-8,CASSLVSRQGATYEQYF